This TCR beta chain was identified during a study of OX40 agonist ivuxolimab in advanced cancers. At the level of the study: From 23 to 79 years was the age range, with a mean of about 56 years, and over 70% were male. Prior anti-PD-1, anti-PD-L1 or anti-CTLA-4 therapy was allowed; around 40% had some.

V lost 3 bases and J 1 base, leaving 15 bases between the germline ends. From germline, CDR1 is LNHDA and CDR2 SQIVND (reference sequence). The CDR3 totals 17 residues. Generated by immunoSEQ multiplex PCR, the TCRdb table keeps only in-frame clones and is missing some. The data hold tens of thousands of clones, with around nine tenths observed a single time. Source: CD4+ or CD8+ T cells sorted from blood, taken in a trial of the OX40 agonist ivuxolimab. The genes are TRBV19 and TRBJ2-2; no reliable D call. This sequence was found in an adult with an advanced solid tumor such as melanoma, head and neck, liver or kidney cancer. CDR3 region: CASSMPAKVRNTGELFF. The CDR3 DNA is TGTGCCAGTAGTATGCCGGCAAAAGTAAGGAACACCGGGGAGCTGTTTTTT.